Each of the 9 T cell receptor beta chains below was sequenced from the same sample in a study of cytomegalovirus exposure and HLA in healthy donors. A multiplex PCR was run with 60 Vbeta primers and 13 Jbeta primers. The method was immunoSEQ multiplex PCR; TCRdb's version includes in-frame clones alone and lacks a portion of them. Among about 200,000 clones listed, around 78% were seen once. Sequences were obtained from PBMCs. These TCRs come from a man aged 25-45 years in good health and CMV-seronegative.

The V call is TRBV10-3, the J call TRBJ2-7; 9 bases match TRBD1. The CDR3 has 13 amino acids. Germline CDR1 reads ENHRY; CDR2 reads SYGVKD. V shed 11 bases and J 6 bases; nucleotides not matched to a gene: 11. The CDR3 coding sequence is TGTGCCGCACCACAGGGGGCAAGGTCCGAGCAGTACTTC. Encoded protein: CAAPQGARSEQYF.

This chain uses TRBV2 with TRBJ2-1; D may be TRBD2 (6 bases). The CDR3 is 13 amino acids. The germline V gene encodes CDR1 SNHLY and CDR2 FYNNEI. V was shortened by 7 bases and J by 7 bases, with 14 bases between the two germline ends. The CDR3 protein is CASKTGVVNEQFF. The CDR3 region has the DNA TGTGCCAGCAAAACGGGAGTCGTAAATGAGCAGTTCTTC.

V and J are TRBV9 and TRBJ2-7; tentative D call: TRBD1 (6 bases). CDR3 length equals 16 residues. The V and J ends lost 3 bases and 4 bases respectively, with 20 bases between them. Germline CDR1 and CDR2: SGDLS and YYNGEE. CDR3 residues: CASSGHGDTDVYEQYF. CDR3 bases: TGTGCCAGCAGCGGCCACGGGGACACCGACGTTTACGAGCAGTACTTC.

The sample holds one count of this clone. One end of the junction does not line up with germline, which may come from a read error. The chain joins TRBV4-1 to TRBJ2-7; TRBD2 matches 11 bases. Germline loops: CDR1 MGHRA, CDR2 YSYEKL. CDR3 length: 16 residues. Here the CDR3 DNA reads TGCGCCAGCAGCCAAGACCGGACTAGCGGGCCCCACGAGCATTACTTC. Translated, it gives CASSQDRTSGPHEHYF.

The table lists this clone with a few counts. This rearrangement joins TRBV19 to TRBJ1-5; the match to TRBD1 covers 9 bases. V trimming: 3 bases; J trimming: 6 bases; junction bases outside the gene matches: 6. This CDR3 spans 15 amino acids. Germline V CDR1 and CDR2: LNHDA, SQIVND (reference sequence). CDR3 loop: CASSMEQGAVQPQHF. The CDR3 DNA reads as TGTGCCAGTAGTATGGAACAGGGGGCAGTTCAGCCCCAGCATTTT.

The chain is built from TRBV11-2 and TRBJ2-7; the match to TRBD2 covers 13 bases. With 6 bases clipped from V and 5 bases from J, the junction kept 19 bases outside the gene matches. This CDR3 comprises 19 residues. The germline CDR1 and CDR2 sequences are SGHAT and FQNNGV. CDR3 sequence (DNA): TGTGCCAGCAGTTATGGACTAGCGGGAGTTGGTTTGCTTTCGGACGAGCAGTACTTC. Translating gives CASSYGLAGVGLLSDEQYF.

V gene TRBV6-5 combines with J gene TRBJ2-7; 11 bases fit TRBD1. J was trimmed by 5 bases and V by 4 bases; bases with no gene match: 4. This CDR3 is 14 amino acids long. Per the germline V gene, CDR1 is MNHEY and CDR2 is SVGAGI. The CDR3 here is CASSSGTGGHEQYF. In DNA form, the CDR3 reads TGTGCCAGCAGTTCCGGGACAGGGGGGCACGAGCAGTACTTC.

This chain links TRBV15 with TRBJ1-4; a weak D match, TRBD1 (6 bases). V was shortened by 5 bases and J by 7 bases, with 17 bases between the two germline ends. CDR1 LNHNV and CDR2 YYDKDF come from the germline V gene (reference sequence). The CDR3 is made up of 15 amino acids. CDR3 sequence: CATSPVQGLGEKLFF. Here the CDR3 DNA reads TGTGCCACCAGCCCGGTCCAGGGGCTCGGTGAAAAACTGTTTTTT.

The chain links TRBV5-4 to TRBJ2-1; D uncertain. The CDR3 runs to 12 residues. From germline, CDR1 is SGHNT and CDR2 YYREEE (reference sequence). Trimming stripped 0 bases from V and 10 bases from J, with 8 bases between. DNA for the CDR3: TGTGCCAGCAGCTTGGTGGCTTCGGAGCAGTTCTTC. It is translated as CASSLVASEQFF. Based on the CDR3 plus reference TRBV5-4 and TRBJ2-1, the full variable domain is ETGVTQSPTHLIKTRGQQVTLRCSSQSGHNTVSWYQQALGQGPQFIFQYYREEENGRGNFPPRFSGLQFPNYSSELNVNALELDDSALYLCASSLVASEQFFGPGTRLTVL.